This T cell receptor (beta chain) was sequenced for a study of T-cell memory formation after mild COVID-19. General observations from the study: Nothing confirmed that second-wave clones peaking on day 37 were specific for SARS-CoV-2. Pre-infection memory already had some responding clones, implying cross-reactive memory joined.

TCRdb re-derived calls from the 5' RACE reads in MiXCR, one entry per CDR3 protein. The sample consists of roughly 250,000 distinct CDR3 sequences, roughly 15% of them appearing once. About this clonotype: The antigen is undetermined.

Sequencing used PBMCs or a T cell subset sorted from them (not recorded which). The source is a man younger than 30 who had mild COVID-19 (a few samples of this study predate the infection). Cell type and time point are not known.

CDR3 in DNA: TGTGCCAGCAGTCCGACTATTGGAAACACCATATATTTT. As protein: CASSPTIGNTIYF. The chain couples TRBV12-3 or TRBV12-4 to TRBJ1-3; no firm D call. V was trimmed by 5 bases and J by 3 bases, leaving 8 bases between them. This CDR3 has 13 amino acids.